What follows are 8 T cell receptor beta chains derived from one specimen sequenced in a study of cytomegalovirus exposure and HLA in healthy donors. The PCR made use of 60 Vbeta and 13 Jbeta primers. Profiling relied on immunoSEQ multiplex PCR, and the TCRdb table lists in-frame clones only, not all of them. The top ten hold less than 3% of the sample, which has 200,000 to 250,000 clones, around 86% seen once. The source material was PBMCs. The source of these receptors is a woman aged 40-49 years in good health and CMV-seronegative.

This chain links TRBV11-2 with TRBJ1-1, with D unresolved. CDR3 length equals 16 residues. Germline lookup yields CDR1 SGHAT and CDR2 FQNNGV. V lost 3 bases and J lost 5, with 19 bases in between. CDR3 nucleotide sequence: TGTGCCAGCAGCTTTTATTCGCTTCAGGCGAGAACTGAAGCTTTCTTT. Its translation is CASSFYSLQARTEAFF.

The chain couples TRBV5-1 to TRBJ2-7, with TRBD2 matching 7 bases. This CDR3 has 16 amino acids. Unmatched junction bases numbered 12, after V lost 6 bases and J lost 0 bases. CDR1 is SGHRS, CDR2 YFSETQ, per germline. The CDR3 bases are TGCGCCAGCACCCCGGGAGGTAGCGAGCGCTCCTACGAGCAGTACTTC. Its protein is CASTPGGSERSYEQYF.

This chain connects TRBV7-2 to TRBJ2-7; tentative D call: TRBD2 (6 bases). CDR3 length equals 12 residues. V shed 4 bases and J shed 9 bases, with 13 bases lying between them. Germline assignment: CDR1 SGHTA and CDR2 FQGNSA. CDR3 sequence reads: CASSWRESAQYF. CDR3 in DNA: TGTGCCAGCAGCTGGAGGGAGTCTGCGCAGTACTTC.

This chain connects TRBV9 to TRBJ2-1; D is ambiguous. This CDR3 spans 14 amino acids. V gave up 0 bases and J gave up 8 bases, with 12 bases separating them. Germline CDR1 and CDR2: SGDLS and YYNGEE. CDR3 sequence: CASSVAPSRDEQFF. The CDR3 coding sequence is TGTGCCAGCAGCGTAGCTCCCTCCCGGGATGAGCAGTTCTTC.

The chain recombines TRBV7-8 with TRBJ1-2, with 10 bases fitting TRBD1. Per germline, CDR1 SGHVS and CDR2 FQNEAQ. The CDR3 has 16 amino acids. The J segment lost 4 bases and the V segment lost 5 bases, leaving 10 bases of the junction unmatched. CDR3 nucleotides: TGTGCCAGCAGCCCCTCCGGGACAGGGGTTCCCTATGGCTACACCTTC. This sequence encodes CASSPSGTGVPYGYTF.

Details on this clone: This is likely a read error, given that the CDR3 carries no conserved phenylalanine or tryptophan at its end. V is TRBV6-6 and J is TRBJ1-5; possibly TRBD1 for D (5 bases). The germline gives CDR1 MNHNY, CDR2 SVGAGI (reference sequence). V was trimmed by 5 bases and J by 0 bases, leaving 14 bases between them. The CDR3 length is 16 residues. The CDR3 loop reads CASSNGGTHSNQPQHS. In DNA, the CDR3 is TGTGCCAGCAGTAACGGGGGGACCCATAGCAATCAGCCCCAGCATTCT.

The chain links TRBV5-4 to TRBJ2-3; perhaps TRBD1 as D (5 bases). Germline V CDR1 and CDR2: SGHNT, YYREEE (reference sequence). Trimming took 3 bases from V and 4 from J, leaving 9 bases between them. The CDR3 extends over 13 amino acids. The DNA of the CDR3 is TGTGCCAGCAGCTCCCAGGGTCCAGATACGCAGTATTTT. Translated: CASSSQGPDTQYF.

The rearrangement links TRBV10-3 to TRBJ2-7, with TRBD1 matching over 11 bases. The germline gives CDR1 ENHRY, CDR2 SYGVKD. V lost 6 bases to trimming and J lost 6 bases; unmatched junction nucleotides: 4. The CDR3 spans 13 residues. Here the CDR3 reads CAISPGQGVEQYF. Written as DNA, the CDR3 is TGTGCCATCAGCCCGGGACAGGGGGTCGAGCAGTACTTC.